Listed below are T cell receptor beta chains from one sample, sequenced in a study of CD4 T cells in relation to SARS-CoV-2 and coronaviruses. Method: immunoSEQ multiplex PCR; TCRdb's copy keeps in-frame clones and lacks some. The table has around 18,000 clones, over 60% seen once; the top ten hold around 30%. Their cognate antigens are unknown. Sequences were obtained from CD4+ T cells from PBMCs, cultured in vitro. The receptors come from a human donor in good health. Each CDR3 is given with its conserved first and last residue. Fields, in order: clone size, CDR3 length, V gene, D gene, J gene, CDR3 DNA, CDR3 protein. The D gene is left open where the match is weak. Clone size is given for some rows only: seen once, a few or many times, or a class if the clone is expanded.

size: NA; length: 14; V: TRBV28; D: TRBD1; J: TRBJ1-4; DNA: TGTGCCAGCAACGGACAGGGGGCCCTGGGAAAACTGTTTTTT; CDR3: CASNGQGALGKLFF
size: NA; length: 15; V: TRBV9; D: TRBD2; J: TRBJ2-5; DNA: TGTGCCAGCAGCGTTTCTAGCGGGAGAGAAGAGACCCAGTACTTC; CDR3: CASSVSSGREETQYF
size: once; length: 12; V: TRBV12-3/TRBV12-4; D: NA; J: TRBJ1-3; DNA: TGTGCCAGCAGTCCAGCGGGAAACACCATATATTTT; CDR3: CASSPAGNTIYF
size: NA; length: 13; V: TRBV18; D: NA; J: TRBJ1-1; DNA: TGTGCCAGCTCACCTGACGGTGGGAAGTCGGCTTTCTTT; CDR3: CASSPDGGKSAFF
size: few; length: 15; V: TRBV15; D: TRBD1; J: TRBJ2-7; DNA: TGTGCCACCAGCAGAGCCGGGACAGGGGGCTACGAGCAGTACTTC; CDR3: CATSRAGTGGYEQYF
size: NA; length: 14; V: TRBV18; D: TRBD1; J: TRBJ2-7; DNA: TGTGCCAGCTCACCACCCTCGGGGACAGGGGAGCAGTACTTC; CDR3: CASSPPSGTGEQYF
size: NA; length: 15; V: TRBV2; D: TRBD1; J: TRBJ1-1; DNA: TGTGCCAGCAGGGGGAGGGGGCCGGCGAACACTGAAGCTTTCTTT; CDR3: CASRGRGPANTEAFF
size: NA; length: 13; V: TRBV19; D: NA; J: TRBJ1-1; DNA: TGTGCCAGTAGTATGACAGGGAACACTGAAGCTTTCTTT; CDR3: CASSMTGNTEAFF
size: once; length: 13; V: TRBV5-4; D: TRBD1; J: TRBJ1-3; DNA: TGTGCCAGCAGCTTGGGACAGGGGAACACCATATATTTT; CDR3: CASSLGQGNTIYF
size: NA; length: 16; V: TRBV4-2; D: NA; J: TRBJ2-1; DNA: TGTGCCAGCAGCCAAGATGTAGGGGGAGGGCCGGCTGAGCAGTTCTTC; CDR3: CASSQDVGGGPAEQFF
size: NA; length: 15; V: TRBV3-1/TRBV3-2; D: NA; J: TRBJ1-1; DNA: TGTGCCAGCAGCCAAGATGAGGGAATAGACACTGAAGCTTTCTTT; CDR3: CASSQDEGIDTEAFF
size: once; length: 10; V: TRBV19; D: NA; J: TRBJ1-5; DNA: TGTGCCAGTAGTCCCGACGCCCAGCATTTT; CDR3: CASSPDAQHF
size: few; length: 17; V: TRBV10-3; D: TRBD2; J: TRBJ2-2; DNA: TGTGCCATCACCTCCGGGGGTAGCGGGAGGCCCACCGGGGAGCTGTTTTTT; CDR3: CAITSGGSGRPTGELFF
size: NA; length: 13; V: TRBV6-5; D: NA; J: TRBJ2-1; DNA: TGTGCCAGCAGTTATTATGGTGTTGATGAGCAGTTCTTC; CDR3: CASSYYGVDEQFF
size: NA; length: 15; V: TRBV30; D: NA; J: TRBJ2-5; DNA: TGTGCCTGGAGTGTAGGGTTAGCACCCGGGGAGACCCAGTACTTC; CDR3: CAWSVGLAPGETQYF
size: NA; length: 15; V: TRBV6-1; D: NA; J: TRBJ1-5; DNA: TGTGCCAGCAGTGAAGTTCCGGGGGGGAATCAGCCCCAGCATTTT; CDR3: CASSEVPGGNQPQHF
size: few; length: 16; V: TRBV21-1; D: NA; J: TRBJ2-6; DNA: TGTGCCAGCAGCAAAGGACGGAGCTCTGGGGCCAACGTCCTGACTTTC; CDR3: CASSKGRSSGANVLTF
size: NA; length: 20; V: TRBV28; D: TRBD2; J: TRBJ2-3; DNA: TGTGCCAGCAGCCCGGGGGTCACTAGCGGGCCGTGGACTAGCACAGATACGCAGTATTTT; CDR3: CASSPGVTSGPWTSTDTQYF
size: NA; length: 11; V: TRBV30; D: NA; J: TRBJ1-1; DNA: TGTGCCTGGGGGATGGCGAGTGGCGCTTTCTTT; CDR3: CAWGMASGAFF
size: NA; length: 11; V: TRBV25-1; D: NA; J: TRBJ1-2; DNA: TGTGCCAGCAGGTTTGCGTCCGGCTACACCTTC; CDR3: CASRFASGYTF
size: once; length: 13; V: TRBV25-1; D: NA; J: TRBJ1-5; DNA: TGTGCCAGCAGTCGGGGAGAGAATCAGCCCCAGCATTTT; CDR3: CASSRGENQPQHF
size: once; length: 14; V: TRBV7-9; D: TRBD2; J: TRBJ2-3; DNA: TGTGCCAGCAGTGCCCCAGCGGGAGACGATACGCAGTATTTT; CDR3: CASSAPAGDDTQYF
size: NA; length: 17; V: TRBV5-4; D: TRBD2; J: TRBJ2-5; DNA: TGTGCCAGCAGCCGAAGACTAGCGGGAGATCAACAAGAGACCCAGTACTTC; CDR3: CASSRRLAGDQQETQYF
size: few; length: 14; V: TRBV7-9; D: NA; J: TRBJ2-2; DNA: TGTGCCAGCAGCTTAGTCCTAGAGTCCGGGGAGCTGTTTTTT; CDR3: CASSLVLESGELFF
size: few; length: 16; V: TRBV4-1; D: TRBD2; J: TRBJ2-2; DNA: TGCGCCAGCAGCCATGGACTAGCTGCGAACACCGGGGAGCTGTTTTTT; CDR3: CASSHGLAANTGELFF
size: NA; length: 16; V: TRBV7-9; D: NA; J: TRBJ1-4; DNA: TGTGCCAGCAGACCCGGCGGGGGGCGGTTTGCTGAAAAACTGTTTTTT; CDR3: CASRPGGGRFAEKLFF